This T cell receptor beta chain was documented in a study of blood T cell repertoires in COVID-19. The germline V gene encodes CDR1 MNHNY and CDR2 SVGAGI (reference sequence). The germline V and J ends were trimmed by 2 bases and 0 bases, with 8 bases remaining between them. This CDR3 has 15 residues. A word on this clone: This may be a read error, as it is one base from a much larger clone.

The protocol was immunoSEQ multiplex PCR, while the TCRdb copy is restricted to in-frame clones and leaves out a portion. Of about 150,000 clones listed, roughly 84% were seen once; the top ten hold 7% to 10%. The sequence derives from a woman aged 55-69 years with COVID-19, enrolled during active disease. The chain uses TRBV6-6 and TRBJ1-3, with a possible D match to TRBD1 (6 bases). Sequenced sample: peripheral blood. The CDR3 sequence is CASSYGQSSGNTIYF. DNA of the CDR3: TGTGCCAGCAGTTACGGACAGAGCTCTGGAAACACCATATATTTT.